The rows below give T cell receptor beta chains drawn from one sample of a study of T cells in Graves' hyperthyroidism and ophthalmopathy. Each CDR3 protein gets one entry after TCRdb re-called the multiplex PCR reads with MiXCR. This sample yields 370,000 or so distinct CDR3 sequences, of which about 14% are seen a single time; around 21% belongs to the top ten. What was sequenced was blood. These receptors all stem from a man in his thirties or forties with Graves' hyperthyroidism that later progressed to Graves' ophthalmopathy. Each CDR3 is given without its conserved first and last residue.

j_call v_call cdr3_aa
TRBJ1-5 TRBV18 ASSRQQGNQPQH
TRBJ1-4 TRBV30 AWSRPPREKLF
TRBJ1-6 TRBV11-2 ASSQEARDSPLH
TRBJ1-2 TRBV7-8 ASSSDRSSYGYT
TRBJ2-7 TRBV7-2 ASSPGGISSYEQY
TRBJ2-1 TRBV2 ASNRGDNEQF
TRBJ2-1 TRBV5-1 ASSGLTGTPSSYNEQF
TRBJ1-4 TRBV5-5 ASSFPGQGTRTNEKLF
TRBJ1-6 TRBV6-2/TRBV6-3 ASSYDRDPSPLH
TRBJ1-5 TRBV2 ASSGQGAGQPQH
TRBJ2-7 TRBV9 ASSVADRNYEQY
TRBJ1-6 TRBV7-2 ASSLTGRLSSCNSPLH
TRBJ1-2 TRBV20-1 SARLDRGYGYT
TRBJ1-4 TRBV7-6 ASSPGGQENEKLF
TRBJ1-6 TRBV9 ASSTRTGLSPLH
TRBJ2-3 TRBV29-1 SVVGRRLDTQY
TRBJ1-6 TRBV6-1 ASSLSGRSSYNSPLH
TRBJ2-1 TRBV24-1 ATSDWYNEQF
TRBJ2-7 TRBV7-9 ASSFAQGDSYEQY
TRBJ2-3 TRBV20-1 SAPARARSTDTQY